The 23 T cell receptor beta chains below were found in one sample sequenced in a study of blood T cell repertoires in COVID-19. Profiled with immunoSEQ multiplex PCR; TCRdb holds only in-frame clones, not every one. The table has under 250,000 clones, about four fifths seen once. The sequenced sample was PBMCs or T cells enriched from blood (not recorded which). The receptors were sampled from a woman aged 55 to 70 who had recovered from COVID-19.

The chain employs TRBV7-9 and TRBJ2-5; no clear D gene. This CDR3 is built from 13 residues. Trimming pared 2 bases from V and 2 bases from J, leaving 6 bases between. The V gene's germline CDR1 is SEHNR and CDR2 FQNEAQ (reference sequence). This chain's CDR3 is CASSLNPQETQYF. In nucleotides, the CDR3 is TGTGCCAGCAGCTTAAATCCTCAAGAGACCCAGTACTTC.

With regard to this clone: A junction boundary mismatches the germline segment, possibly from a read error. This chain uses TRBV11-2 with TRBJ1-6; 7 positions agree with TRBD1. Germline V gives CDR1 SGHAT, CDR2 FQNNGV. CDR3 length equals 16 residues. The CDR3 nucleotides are TGTACCAGCAGCTTAGAGGCGGCAGGGGGTAATTCACCCCTCCACTTT. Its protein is CTSSLEAAGGNSPLHF.

Here the CDR3 DNA reads TGTGCCAGCAGAAGGGACAGGGGGAAAGAGACCCAGTACTTC. Translating it yields CASRRDRGKETQYF. The chain carries TRBV7-9 and TRBJ2-5; 11 positions agree with TRBD1. In germline, CDR1 is SEHNR, CDR2 FQNEAQ (reference sequence). V shed 6 bases, J shed 3 bases, and the junction held 3 bases outside the gene matches. The CDR3 runs to 14 residues.

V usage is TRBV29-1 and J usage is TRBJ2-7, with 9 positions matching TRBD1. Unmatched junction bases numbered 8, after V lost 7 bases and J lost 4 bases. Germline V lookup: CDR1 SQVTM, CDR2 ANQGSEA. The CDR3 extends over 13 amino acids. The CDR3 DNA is TGCAGCGCCCAAACAGGGGGCGGGTACGAGCAGTACTTC. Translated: CSAQTGGGYEQYF.

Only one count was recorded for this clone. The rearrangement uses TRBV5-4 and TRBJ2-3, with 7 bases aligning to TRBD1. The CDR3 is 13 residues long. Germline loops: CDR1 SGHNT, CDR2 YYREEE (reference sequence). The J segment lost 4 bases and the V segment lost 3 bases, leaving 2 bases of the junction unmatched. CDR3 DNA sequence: TGTGCCAGCAGCTCTAGGGGGCCAGATACGCAGTATTTT. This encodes CASSSRGPDTQYF.

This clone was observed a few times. Here the CDR3 reads CASSPSGRGNSPLHF. CDR3 DNA: TGTGCCAGCTCACCGTCGGGCAGGGGGAATTCACCCCTCCACTTT. The genes are TRBV18 and TRBJ1-6, with 7 positions matching TRBD1. Germline V lookup: CDR1 KGHSH, CDR2 LQKENI. This CDR3 has 15 amino acids. Trimming at V came to 3 bases and at J to 7 bases, leaving 6 bases not matched to a gene.

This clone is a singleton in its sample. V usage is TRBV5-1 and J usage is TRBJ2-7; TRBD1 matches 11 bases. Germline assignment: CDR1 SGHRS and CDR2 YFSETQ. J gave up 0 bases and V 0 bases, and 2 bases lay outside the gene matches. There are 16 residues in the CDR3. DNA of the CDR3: TGCGCCAGCAGCTTGGCGGGGACAGGGGGCTCCTACGAGCAGTACTTC. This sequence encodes CASSLAGTGGSYEQYF.

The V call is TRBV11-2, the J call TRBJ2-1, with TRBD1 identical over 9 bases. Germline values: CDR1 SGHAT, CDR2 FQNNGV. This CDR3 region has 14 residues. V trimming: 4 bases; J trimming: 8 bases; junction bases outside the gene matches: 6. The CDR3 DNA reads TGTGCCAGCAGCTACCGGGACAGGGTTGATGAGCAGTTCTTC. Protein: CASSYRDRVDEQFF. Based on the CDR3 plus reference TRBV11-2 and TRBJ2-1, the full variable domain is EAGVAQSPRYKIIEKRQSVAFWCNPISGHATLYWYQQILGQGPKLLIQFQNNGVVDDSQLPKDRFSAERLKGVDSTLKIQPAKLEDSAVYLCASSYRDRVDEQFFGPGTRLTVL.

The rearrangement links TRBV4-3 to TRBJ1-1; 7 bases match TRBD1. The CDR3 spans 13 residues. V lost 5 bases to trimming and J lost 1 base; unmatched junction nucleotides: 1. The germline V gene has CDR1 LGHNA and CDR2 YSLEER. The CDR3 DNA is TGCGCCAGCAGCTACAGGGGGAACACTGAAGCTTTCTTT. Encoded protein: CASSYRGNTEAFF.

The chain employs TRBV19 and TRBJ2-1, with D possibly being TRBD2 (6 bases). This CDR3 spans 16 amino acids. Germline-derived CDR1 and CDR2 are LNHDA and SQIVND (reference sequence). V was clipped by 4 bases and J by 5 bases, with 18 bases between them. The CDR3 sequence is CASSTPGRRGDNEQFF. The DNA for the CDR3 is TGTGCCAGTAGTACTCCAGGGAGGAGAGGGGACAATGAGCAGTTCTTC.

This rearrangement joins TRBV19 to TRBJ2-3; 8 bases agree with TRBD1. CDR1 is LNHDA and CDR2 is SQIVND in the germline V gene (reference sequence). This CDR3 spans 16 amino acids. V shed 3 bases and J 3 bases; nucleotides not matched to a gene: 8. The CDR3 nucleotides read TGTGCCAGTAGTATCCAGACAGGGGAAGGGACAGATACGCAGTATTTT. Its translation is CASSIQTGEGTDTQYF.

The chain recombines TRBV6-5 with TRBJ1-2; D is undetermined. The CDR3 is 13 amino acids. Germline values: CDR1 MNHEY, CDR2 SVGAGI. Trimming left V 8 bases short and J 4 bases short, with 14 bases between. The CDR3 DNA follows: TGTGCCAGCTCCCCTCACTCTGGCTATGGCTACACCTTC. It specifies CASSPHSGYGYTF.

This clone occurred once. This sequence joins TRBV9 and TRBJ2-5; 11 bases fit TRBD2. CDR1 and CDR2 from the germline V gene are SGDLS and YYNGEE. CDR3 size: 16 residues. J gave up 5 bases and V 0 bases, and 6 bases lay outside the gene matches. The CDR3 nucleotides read TGTGCCAGCAGCGTAGGAGTAGCGGGGGGGCGGGAGACCCAGTACTTC. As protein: CASSVGVAGGRETQYF.

This chain's CDR3 is CASSILAGDNYGYTF. The CDR3 DNA reads as TGTGCCAGTAGTATTCTGGCAGGCGATAACTATGGCTACACCTTC. The V call is TRBV19, the J call TRBJ1-2, with unresolved D. The V end lost 3 bases, the J end lost 1 base, and 12 bases lay between the germline ends. Germline V gene sequence: CDR1 LNHDA, CDR2 SQIVND (reference sequence). CDR3 length: 15 residues. Based on the CDR3 plus reference TRBV19 and TRBJ1-2, the full variable domain is DGGITQSPKYLFRKEGQNVTLSCEQNLNHDAMYWYRQDPGQGLRLIYYSQIVNDFQKGDIAEGYSVSREKKESFPLTVTSAQKNPTAFYLCASSILAGDNYGYTFGSGTRLTVV.

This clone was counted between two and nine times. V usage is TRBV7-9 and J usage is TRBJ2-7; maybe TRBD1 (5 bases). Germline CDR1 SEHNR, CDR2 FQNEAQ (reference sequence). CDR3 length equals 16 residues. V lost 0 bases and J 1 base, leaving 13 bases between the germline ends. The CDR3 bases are TGTGCCAGCAGCTTAGCGATGGCAGGGATTTCCTACGAGCAGTACTTC. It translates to CASSLAMAGISYEQYF.

For the CDR3, the DNA is TGTGCCAGCAGCCCGACAGGGAGCTCACCCCTCCACTTT. Translated: CASSPTGSSPLHF. V and J are TRBV14 and TRBJ1-6; 7 bases match TRBD1. From germline, CDR1 is SGHDN and CDR2 FVKESK. CDR3 size: 13 residues. V was pared by 4 bases and J by 10 bases, with 4 bases of the junction left unmatched.

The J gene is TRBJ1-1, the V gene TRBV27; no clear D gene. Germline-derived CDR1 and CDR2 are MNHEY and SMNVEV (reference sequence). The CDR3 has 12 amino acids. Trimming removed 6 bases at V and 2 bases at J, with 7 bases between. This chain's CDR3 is CASRRANTEAFF. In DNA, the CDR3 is TGTGCCAGCAGGCGGGCAAACACTGAAGCTTTCTTT.

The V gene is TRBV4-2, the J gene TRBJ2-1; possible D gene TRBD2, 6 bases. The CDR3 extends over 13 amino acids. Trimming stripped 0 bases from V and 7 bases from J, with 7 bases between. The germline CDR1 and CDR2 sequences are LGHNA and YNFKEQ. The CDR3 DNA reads TGTGCCAGCAGCCAAGATCTAGCGAATGAGCAGTTCTTC. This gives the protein CASSQDLANEQFF.

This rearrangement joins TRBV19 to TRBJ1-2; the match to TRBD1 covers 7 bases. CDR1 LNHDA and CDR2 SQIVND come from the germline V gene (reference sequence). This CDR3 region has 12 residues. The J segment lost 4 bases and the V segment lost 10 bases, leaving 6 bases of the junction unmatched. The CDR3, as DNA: TGTGCCATCTCACAGGGGAGCTATGGCTACACCTTC. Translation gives CAISQGSYGYTF.

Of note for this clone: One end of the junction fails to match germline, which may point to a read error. DNA for the CDR3: TGTGCCACCAGCAGAGGATCCGGGACAGTGATTTCTTTT. Amino acid sequence: CATSRGSGTVISF. This chain connects TRBV15 to TRBJ1-1; 7 bases are a match to TRBD1. The CDR3 is made up of 13 amino acids. Germline CDR1 is LNHNV and CDR2 is YYDKDF (reference sequence).

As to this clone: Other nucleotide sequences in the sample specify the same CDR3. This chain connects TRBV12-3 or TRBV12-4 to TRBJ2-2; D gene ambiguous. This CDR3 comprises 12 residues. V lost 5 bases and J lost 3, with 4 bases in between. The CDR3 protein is CASSPYTGELFF. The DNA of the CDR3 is TGTGCCAGCAGTCCATACACCGGGGAGCTGTTTTTT.

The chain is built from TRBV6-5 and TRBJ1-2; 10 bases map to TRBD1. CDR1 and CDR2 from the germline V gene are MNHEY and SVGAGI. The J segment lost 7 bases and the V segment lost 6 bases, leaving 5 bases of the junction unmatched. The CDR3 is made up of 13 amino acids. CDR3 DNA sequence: TGTGCCAGCAGAACTGACAGGGGGCTTGGCTACACCTTC. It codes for CASRTDRGLGYTF.

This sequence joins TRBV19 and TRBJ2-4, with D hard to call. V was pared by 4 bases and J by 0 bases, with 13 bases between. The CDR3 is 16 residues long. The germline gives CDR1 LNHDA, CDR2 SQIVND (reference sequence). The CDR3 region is CASSNPAGVAKNIQYF. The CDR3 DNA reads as TGTGCCAGTAGTAACCCCGCCGGAGTAGCCAAAAACATTCAGTACTTC.